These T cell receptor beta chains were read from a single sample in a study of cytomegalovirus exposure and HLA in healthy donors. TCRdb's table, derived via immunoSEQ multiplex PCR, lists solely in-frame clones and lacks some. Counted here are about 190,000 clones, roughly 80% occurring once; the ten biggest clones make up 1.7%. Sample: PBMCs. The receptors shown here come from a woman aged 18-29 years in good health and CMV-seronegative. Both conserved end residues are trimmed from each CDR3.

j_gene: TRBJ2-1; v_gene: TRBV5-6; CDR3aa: ASSLGDRGEMGNEQF
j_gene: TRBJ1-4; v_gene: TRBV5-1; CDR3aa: ASSGGSGSTNEKLF
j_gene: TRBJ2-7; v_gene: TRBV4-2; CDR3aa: ASSQPPAGVNEQH
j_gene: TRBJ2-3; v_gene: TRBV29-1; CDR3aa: SVGTNIFDTQY
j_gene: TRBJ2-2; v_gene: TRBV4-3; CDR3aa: ASSQVLAGGTSGTGELF
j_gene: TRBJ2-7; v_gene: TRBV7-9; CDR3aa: ATRGTGNHEQY
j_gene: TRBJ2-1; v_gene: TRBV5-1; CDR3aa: ASSLDRGSNEQF
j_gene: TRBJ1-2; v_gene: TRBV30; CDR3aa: AWATANYGYT
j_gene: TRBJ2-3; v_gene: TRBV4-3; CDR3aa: ASSQDRGSDTDTQY
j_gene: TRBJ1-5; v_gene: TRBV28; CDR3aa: ASSRDSLNQPQH
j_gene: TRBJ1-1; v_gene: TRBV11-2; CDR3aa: ASSAPGRDRGFSAF
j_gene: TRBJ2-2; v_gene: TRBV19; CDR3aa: ASSIFTGGDTGELF
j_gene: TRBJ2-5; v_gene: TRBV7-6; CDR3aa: ASSLSLDRKETQY
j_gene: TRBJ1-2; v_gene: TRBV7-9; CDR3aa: ASSPFQGDGYT
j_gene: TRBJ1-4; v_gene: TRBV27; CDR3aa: ASSLSGATNEKLF
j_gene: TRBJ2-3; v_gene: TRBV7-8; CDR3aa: ASSPRDSFTDTQY
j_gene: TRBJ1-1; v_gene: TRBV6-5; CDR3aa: ASSELVLNTEAF
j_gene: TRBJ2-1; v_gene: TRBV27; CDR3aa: ATAGGARYEQF
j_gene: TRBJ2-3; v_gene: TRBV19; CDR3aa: ASSFGGQGTDTQY
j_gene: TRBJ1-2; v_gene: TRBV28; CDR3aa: ASSLSGVASYGYT
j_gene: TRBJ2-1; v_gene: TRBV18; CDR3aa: ASSPPGSIAGASNEQF
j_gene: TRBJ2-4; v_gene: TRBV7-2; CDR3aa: ASSLQEAIQY
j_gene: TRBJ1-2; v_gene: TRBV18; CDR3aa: ASSPGTGVYGYT
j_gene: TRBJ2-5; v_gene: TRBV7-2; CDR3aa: ASSAELAGGEETQY
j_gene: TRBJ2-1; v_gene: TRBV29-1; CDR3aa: SGVEGLVAEQF
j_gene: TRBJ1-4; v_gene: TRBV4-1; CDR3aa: ASSLSRGEKLF
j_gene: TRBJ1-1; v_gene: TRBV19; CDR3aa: ASSIRGQGATEAF
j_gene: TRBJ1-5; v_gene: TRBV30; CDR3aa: AWSVLGPQH
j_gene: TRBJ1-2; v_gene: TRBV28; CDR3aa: AAAGTETPYYGYT
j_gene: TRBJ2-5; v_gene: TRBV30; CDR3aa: ASDRASRGETQY
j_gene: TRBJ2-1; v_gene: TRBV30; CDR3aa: AWSVLAGSYNEQF
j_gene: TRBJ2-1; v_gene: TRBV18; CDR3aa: ASSAPSGRYEQF
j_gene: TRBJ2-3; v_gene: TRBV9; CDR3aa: ASSVVGQREAPDTQY
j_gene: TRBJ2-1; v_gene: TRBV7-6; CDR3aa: ASSLAFGAGGYNEQF
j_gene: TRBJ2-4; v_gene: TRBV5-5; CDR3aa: ASSLQGSKNIQY
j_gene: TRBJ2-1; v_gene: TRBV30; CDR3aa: AWSVDSSEQF
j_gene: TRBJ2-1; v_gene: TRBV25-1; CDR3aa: ASSVPGLYNEQF
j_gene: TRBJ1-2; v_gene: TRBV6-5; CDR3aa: ASSYSGGLGGYT
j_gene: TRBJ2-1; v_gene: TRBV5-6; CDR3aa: ASSSPPGGKRDEQF
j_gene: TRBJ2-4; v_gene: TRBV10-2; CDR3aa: ASSESTSGPPAGAKNIQY
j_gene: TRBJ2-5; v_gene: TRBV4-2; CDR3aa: ASSQDKEQY